This TCR delta chain was retrieved from a study of gamma-delta chains in newborns, infants, children. Across the study: Microbial exposure reportedly drives polyclonal innate γδ T cell expansion after birth.

By share, this clone ranks as medium-sized (0.01 to 0.1%). This sample also contains other DNA sequences that code for the same CDR3. TCRdb called clones from the reads again using CATT. The data contain a few thousand delta-chain clones, around 53% of them singletons. The germline gives CDR1 GEAIGNYY, CDR2 EKD. Trimming shortened V by 0 bases and J by 0 bases, and 8 bases separated the two germline ends. The CDR3 length is 17 residues. This TCR derives from a child who received the measles vaccine. V gene TRDV2 combines with J gene TRDJ3, with D unresolved. Sequenced material: blood. The CDR3 region has the DNA TGTGCCTGTGACACCGCCCAGTTCTCCTGGGACACCCGACAGATGTTTTTC. Translation: CACDTAQFSWDTRQMFF.